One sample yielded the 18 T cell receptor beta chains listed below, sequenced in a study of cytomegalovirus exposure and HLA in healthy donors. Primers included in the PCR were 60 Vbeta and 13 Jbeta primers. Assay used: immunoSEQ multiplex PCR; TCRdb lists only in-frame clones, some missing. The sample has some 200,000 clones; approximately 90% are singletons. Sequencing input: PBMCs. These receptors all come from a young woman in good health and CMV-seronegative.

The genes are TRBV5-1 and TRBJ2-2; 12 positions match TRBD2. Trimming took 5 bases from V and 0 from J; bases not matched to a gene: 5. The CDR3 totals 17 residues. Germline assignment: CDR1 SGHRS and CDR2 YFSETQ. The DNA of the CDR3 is TGCGCCAGCAGTGAACTAGCGGGGGGCCCGAACACCGGGGAGCTGTTTTTT. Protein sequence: CASSELAGGPNTGELFF.

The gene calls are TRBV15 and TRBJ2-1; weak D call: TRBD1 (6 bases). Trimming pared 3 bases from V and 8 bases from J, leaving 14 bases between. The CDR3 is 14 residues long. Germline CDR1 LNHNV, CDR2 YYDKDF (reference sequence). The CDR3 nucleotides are TGTGCCACCAGCAGGGACAGACCTGGCGATGAGCAGTTCTTC. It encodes CATSRDRPGDEQFF.

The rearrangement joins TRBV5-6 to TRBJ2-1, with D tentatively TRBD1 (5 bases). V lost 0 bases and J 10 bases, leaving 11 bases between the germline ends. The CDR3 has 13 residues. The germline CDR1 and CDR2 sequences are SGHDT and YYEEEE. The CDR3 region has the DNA TGTGCCAGCAGCTTGGCCAGGGCTTCGGAGCAGTTCTTC. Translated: CASSLARASEQFF. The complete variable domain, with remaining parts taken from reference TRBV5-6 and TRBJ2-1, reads DAGVTQSPTHLIKTRGQQVTLRCSPKSGHDTVSWYQQALGQGPQFIFQYYEEEERQRGNFPDRFSGHQFPNYSSELNVNALLLGDSALYLCASSLARASEQFFGPGTRLTVL.

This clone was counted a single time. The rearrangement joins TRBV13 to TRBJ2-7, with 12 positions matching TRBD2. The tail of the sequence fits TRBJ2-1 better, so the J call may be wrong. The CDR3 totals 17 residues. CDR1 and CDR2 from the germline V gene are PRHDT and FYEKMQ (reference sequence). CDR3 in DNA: TGTGCCAGCACTAGCGGGGGGGCCATATTCCCCTTCAATGAGCAGTTCTTC. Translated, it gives CASTSGGAIFPFNEQFF.

The CDR3 region is CASSGDRGLRNTIYF. Here the CDR3 DNA reads TGTGCCAGCAGCGGCGACAGGGGCCTGAGAAACACCATATATTTT. This chain uses TRBV5-6 with TRBJ1-3; TRBD1 matches at 8 bases. Germline V lookup: CDR1 SGHDT, CDR2 YYEEEE. J lost 5 bases, V lost 4 bases, and 8 bases had no gene match. This CDR3 spans 15 amino acids.

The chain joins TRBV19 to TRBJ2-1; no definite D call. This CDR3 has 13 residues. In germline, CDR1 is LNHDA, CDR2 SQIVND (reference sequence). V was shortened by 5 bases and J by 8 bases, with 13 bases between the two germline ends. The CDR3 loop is CASSPDLEDEQFF. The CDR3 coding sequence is TGTGCCAGTAGTCCCGATCTTGAGGATGAGCAGTTCTTC.

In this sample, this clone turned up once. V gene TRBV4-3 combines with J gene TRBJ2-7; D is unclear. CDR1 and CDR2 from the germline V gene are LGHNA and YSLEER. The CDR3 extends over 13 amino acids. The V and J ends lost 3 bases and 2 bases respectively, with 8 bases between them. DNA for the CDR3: TGCGCCAGCAGCCAGGCCATTACCTACGAGCAGTACTTC. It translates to CASSQAITYEQYF.

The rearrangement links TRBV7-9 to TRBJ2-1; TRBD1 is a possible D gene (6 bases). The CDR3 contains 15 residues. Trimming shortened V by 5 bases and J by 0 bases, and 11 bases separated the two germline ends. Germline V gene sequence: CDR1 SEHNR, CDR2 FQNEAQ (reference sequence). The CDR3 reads CASSETGSSYNEQFF. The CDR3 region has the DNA TGTGCCAGCAGCGAAACAGGGAGCTCCTACAATGAGCAGTTCTTC.

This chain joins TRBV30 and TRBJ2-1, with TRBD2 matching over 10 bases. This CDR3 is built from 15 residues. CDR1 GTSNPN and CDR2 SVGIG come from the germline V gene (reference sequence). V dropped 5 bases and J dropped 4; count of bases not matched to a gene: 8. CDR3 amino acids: CAWFHSGRSYNEQFF. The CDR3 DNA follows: TGTGCCTGGTTTCATAGCGGGAGGAGTTACAATGAGCAGTTCTTC.

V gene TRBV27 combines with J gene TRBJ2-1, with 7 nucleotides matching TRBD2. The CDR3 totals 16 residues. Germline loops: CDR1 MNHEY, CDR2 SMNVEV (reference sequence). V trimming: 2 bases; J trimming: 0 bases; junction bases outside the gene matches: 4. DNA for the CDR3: TGTGCCAGCAGTTTACTTAGCGGGCGCTCCTACAATGAGCAGTTCTTC. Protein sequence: CASSLLSGRSYNEQFF.

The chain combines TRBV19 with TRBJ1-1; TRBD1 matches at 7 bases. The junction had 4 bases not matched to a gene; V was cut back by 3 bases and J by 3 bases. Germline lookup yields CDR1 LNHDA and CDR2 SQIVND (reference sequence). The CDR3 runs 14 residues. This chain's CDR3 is CASSIGDSYTEAFF. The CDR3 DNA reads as TGTGCCAGTAGTATTGGGGACAGCTACACTGAAGCTTTCTTT.

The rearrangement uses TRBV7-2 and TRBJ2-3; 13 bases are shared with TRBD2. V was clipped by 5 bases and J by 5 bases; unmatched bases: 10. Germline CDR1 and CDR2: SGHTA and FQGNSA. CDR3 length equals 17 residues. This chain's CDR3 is CASSTWTSGSRKDTQYF. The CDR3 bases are TGTGCCAGCAGCACCTGGACTAGCGGGAGTAGGAAAGATACGCAGTATTTT.

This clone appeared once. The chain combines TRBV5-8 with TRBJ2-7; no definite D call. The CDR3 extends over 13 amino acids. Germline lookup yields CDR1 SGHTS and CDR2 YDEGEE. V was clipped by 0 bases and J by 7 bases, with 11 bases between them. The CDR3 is CASSLATLREQYF. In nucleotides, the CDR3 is TGTGCCAGCAGCTTGGCCACTTTGAGGGAGCAGTACTTC. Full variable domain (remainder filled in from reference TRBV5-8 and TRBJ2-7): EAGVTQSPTHLIKTRGQQATLRCSPISGHTSVYWYQQALGLGLQFLLWYDEGEERNRGNFPPRFSGRQFPNYSSELNVNALELEDSALYLCASSLATLREQYFGPGTRLTVT.

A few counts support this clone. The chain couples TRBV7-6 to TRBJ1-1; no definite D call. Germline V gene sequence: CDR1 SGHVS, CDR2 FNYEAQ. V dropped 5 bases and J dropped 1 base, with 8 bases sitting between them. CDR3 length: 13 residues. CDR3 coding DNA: TGTGCCAGCAGCCAAGCTCGGAACACTGAAGCTTTCTTT. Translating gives CASSQARNTEAFF.

The CDR3 sequence: CSVALGGTDTQYF. The CDR3 coding sequence is TGCAGCGTGGCTCTCGGGGGCACAGATACGCAGTATTTT. This chain joins TRBV29-1 and TRBJ2-3; TRBD2 is a possible D gene (5 bases). Trimming stripped 6 bases from V and 1 base from J, with 11 bases between. Germline V gene sequence: CDR1 SQVTM, CDR2 ANQGSEA. CDR3 length: 13 amino acids.

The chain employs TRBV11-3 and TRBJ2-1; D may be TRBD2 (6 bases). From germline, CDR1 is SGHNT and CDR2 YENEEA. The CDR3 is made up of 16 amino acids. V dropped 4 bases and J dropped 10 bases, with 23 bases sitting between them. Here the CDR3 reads CASSWPFGGATEEQFF. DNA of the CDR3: TGTGCCAGCAGCTGGCCTTTTGGCGGGGCTACGGAGGAGCAGTTCTTC.

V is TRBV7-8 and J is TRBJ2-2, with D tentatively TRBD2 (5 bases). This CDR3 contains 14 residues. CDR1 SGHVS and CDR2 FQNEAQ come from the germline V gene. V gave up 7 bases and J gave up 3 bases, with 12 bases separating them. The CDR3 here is CASKRAGDTGELFF. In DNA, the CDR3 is TGTGCCAGCAAAAGGGCGGGTGACACCGGGGAGCTGTTTTTT.

CDR3 in amino acids: CASSTRQARNYGYTF. As DNA, the CDR3 is TGTGCCAGCAGCACTCGACAGGCTCGGAACTATGGCTACACCTTC. V and J are TRBV7-8 and TRBJ1-2, with D possibly TRBD1 on 6 matching bases. The CDR3 contains 15 residues. The V gene's germline CDR1 is SGHVS and CDR2 FQNEAQ. V was clipped by 5 bases and J by 2 bases, with 15 bases between them.